Listed below are T cell receptor beta chains from one sample, sequenced in a study of blood T cell repertoires in COVID-19. Data came from immunoSEQ multiplex PCR; TCRdb stores just in-frame clones and leaves some out. This table holds roughly 220,000 clones, around 80% found once. The sequenced material came from PBMCs or T cells enriched from blood (not recorded which). The receptors here all came from a young man with acute COVID-19. CDR3s include the opening cysteine and the closing phenylalanine or tryptophan. D genes are given only for firm matches. The size entry is marked missing in some rows and otherwise reads once, few, many or a size class.

J,size,V,D,DNA,CDR3
TRBJ1-6,NA,TRBV5-1,TRBD1,TGCGCCAGCAGCCTACGGCCCGTGGGACAGGGTGATAATTCACCCCTCCACTTT,CASSLRPVGQGDNSPLHF
TRBJ1-1,NA,TRBV9,NA,TGTGCCAGCAGCGTGTCCAGGGTGAACACTGAAGCTTTCTTT,CASSVSRVNTEAFF
TRBJ1-1,once,TRBV10-3,NA,TGTGCCATCACCCCGGGATCGAAGAACACTGAAGCTTTCTTT,CAITPGSKNTEAFF
TRBJ1-1,few,TRBV20-1,NA,TGCAGTGCTCATAACAACGAAGCTTTCTTT,CSAHNNEAFF
TRBJ1-1,few,TRBV7-9,NA,TGTGCCAGCAGCTTAGGTGCAGGGCTGAACACTGAAGCTTTCTTT,CASSLGAGLNTEAFF
TRBJ2-2,NA,TRBV28,TRBD1,TGTGCCGGACAGGGGGGGCGGAACACCGGGGAGCTGTTTTTT,CAGQGGRNTGELFF
TRBJ1-2,NA,TRBV3-1/TRBV3-2,NA,TGTGCCAGCAGCCAAGACAGGGATGGGAACTATGGCTACACCTTC,CASSQDRDGNYGYTF
TRBJ2-4,NA,TRBV28,TRBD2,TGTGCCAGCAGTACGCGGGGGGGCCATGTCAAAAACATTCAGTACTTC,CASSTRGGHVKNIQYF
TRBJ2-5,few,TRBV11-2,NA,TGTGCCAGCAGCTTAGTGGCAGGGCGGGAGACCCAGTACTTC,CASSLVAGRETQYF
TRBJ1-1,NA,TRBV12-3/TRBV12-4,TRBD1,TGTGCCAGCACGGGACAGGGCCTAACTGAAGCTTTCTTT,CASTGQGLTEAFF
TRBJ2-2,NA,TRBV18,TRBD2,TGTGCCAGCTCACCACCGGGGGGGGCGAACACCGGGGAGCTGTTTTTT,CASSPPGGANTGELFF
TRBJ2-1,NA,TRBV7-9,TRBD2,TGTGCCAGCAGCCTGACTAGCGGGGTGGATGAGCAGTTCTTC,CASSLTSGVDEQFF
TRBJ2-1,NA,TRBV5-1,TRBD2,TGCGCCAGCAGCTTGGGGCTAGCGGGGGGCTACAATGAGCAGTTCTTC,CASSLGLAGGYNEQFF
TRBJ1-2,NA,TRBV19,TRBD1,TGTGCCAGTAGTATGGACTCCGGGACAGGGTATGGCTACACCTTC,CASSMDSGTGYGYTF
TRBJ1-2,many,TRBV11-2,NA,TGTGCCAGCAGCTTAATGTCTACAGGGCTCTATGGCTACACCTTC,CASSLMSTGLYGYTF
TRBJ2-2,NA,TRBV6-5,NA,TGTGCCAGCAGTTCCGCAGCGACCGGGGAGCTGTTTTTT,CASSSAATGELFF
TRBJ1-6,NA,TRBV18,NA,TGTGCCAGCTCACCATATTCCGCCCGGACAGCCTATTCACCCCTCCACTTT,CASSPYSARTAYSPLHF
TRBJ1-6,NA,TRBV4-2,NA,TGTGCCAGCAGCCAAGTAGTCGGTCAGGAGGGGTATTCACCCCTCCACTTT,CASSQVVGQEGYSPLHF
TRBJ1-1,NA,TRBV5-6,NA,TGTGCCAGCAGCTGGGGCGCTGAAGCTTTCTTT,CASSWGAEAFF